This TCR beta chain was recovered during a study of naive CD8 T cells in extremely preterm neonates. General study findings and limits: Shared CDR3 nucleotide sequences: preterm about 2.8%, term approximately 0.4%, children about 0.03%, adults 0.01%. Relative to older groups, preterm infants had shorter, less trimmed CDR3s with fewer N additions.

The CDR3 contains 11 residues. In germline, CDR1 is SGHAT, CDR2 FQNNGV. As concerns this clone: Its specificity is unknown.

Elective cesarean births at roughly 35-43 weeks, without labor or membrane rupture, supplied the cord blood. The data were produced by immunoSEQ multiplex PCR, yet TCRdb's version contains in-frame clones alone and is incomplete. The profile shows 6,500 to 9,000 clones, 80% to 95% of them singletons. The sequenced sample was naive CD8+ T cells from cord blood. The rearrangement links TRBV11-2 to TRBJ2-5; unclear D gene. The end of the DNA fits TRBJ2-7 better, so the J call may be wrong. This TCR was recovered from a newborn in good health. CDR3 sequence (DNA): TGTGCCAGCAGCTCCTCCTACGAGCAGTACTTC. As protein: CASSSSYEQYF.